Described below is a single T cell receptor beta chain sequence and its context. Its antigen is as yet unknown. This sample stems from a study of cytomegalovirus exposure and HLA in healthy donors. Study-wide points: Whilst most TCR sequences proved rare, a subset of public TCRs occurred across many donors.

This table comes from immunoSEQ multiplex PCR, and its TCRdb copy is limited to in-frame clones, with some not included. The sample shows about 150,000 clones, about 94% of them seen only once. This TCR was sampled from a man between 18 and 29 years old in good health and CMV-seropositive. The specimen sequenced was PBMCs.

In DNA form, the CDR3 reads TGCGCCAGCAGCTTCAGTTCGGGAATTTACGAGCAGTACTTC. Translated: CASSFSSGIYEQYF. The chain combines TRBV5-1 with TRBJ2-7; TRBD2 might be the D (5 bases). V shed 2 bases and J shed 4 bases, with 13 bases lying between them. The CDR3 is 14 residues long. Per the germline V gene, CDR1 is SGHRS and CDR2 is YFSETQ.